This T cell receptor beta chain was profiled in a study of cytomegalovirus exposure and HLA in healthy donors. The PCR had 60 Vbeta and 13 Jbeta primers. The repertoire was sequenced with immunoSEQ multiplex PCR; TCRdb's copy has only in-frame clones and lacks some. The top ten hold roughly 2.8% of the sample, which has approximately 190,000 clones, more than 80% seen once. Per the germline V gene, CDR1 is MNHNS and CDR2 is SASEGT. V was clipped by 2 bases and J by 4 bases, with 11 bases between them. This CDR3 comprises 14 residues. The source of this sequence is a woman aged 50 to 60 in good health and CMV-seropositive. What was sequenced was PBMCs. This chain joins TRBV6-1 and TRBJ1-2; no reliable D call. The CDR3 region has the DNA TGTGCCAGCAGTGAACATGGGCAACTCTATGGCTACACCTTC. Translating it yields CASSEHGQLYGYTF.